This entry lists 20 T cell receptor beta chains sequenced from one sample in a study of blood T cell repertoires in COVID-19. Produced via immunoSEQ multiplex PCR; TCRdb's table is partial and in-frame only. The data show 350,000 to 400,000 clones, roughly 89% seen once. Sequences were obtained from peripheral blood. The receptors shown here come from a young man with active or convalescent COVID-19.

In this sample, this clone turned up once. The DNA of the CDR3 is TGTGCCAGCAGCCTTCTGAGGGGGGAGACCCAGTACTTC. It encodes CASSLLRGETQYF. V and J are TRBV7-6 and TRBJ2-5; maybe TRBD1 (6 bases). V lost 5 bases and J lost 5, with 12 bases in between. CDR1 is SGHVS and CDR2 is FNYEAQ in the germline V gene. The CDR3 sequence is 13 residues long.

This clone showed up just a few times. At one boundary the junction diverges from the germline segment, which might be a read error. The gene calls are TRBV28 and TRBJ2-6; D might be TRBD1 (5 bases). Germline lookup yields CDR1 MDHEN and CDR2 SYDVKM. CDR3 length: 15 residues. The CDR3: CASSLKGSGANVLTF. As DNA, the CDR3 is TGTGCCAGCAGTTTAAAGGGGTCTGGGGCCAACGTGCTGACTTTC.

The V and J genes are TRBV4-2 and TRBJ1-1; 7 bases map to TRBD1. The V and J ends lost 0 bases and 2 bases, in that order; junction bases with no gene match: 9. The CDR3 sequence is 17 residues long. Germline lookup yields CDR1 LGHNA and CDR2 YNFKEQ. The chain's CDR3 is CASSQEVGTDKNTEAFF. The DNA for the CDR3 is TGTGCCAGCAGCCAAGAAGTCGGGACAGACAAAAACACTGAAGCTTTCTTT.

The V call is TRBV7-3, the J call TRBJ2-3, with D tentatively TRBD2 (6 bases). The CDR3 length is 16 residues. Between the trimmed V and J ends, which lost 1 base and 4 bases, there was a span of 15 bases. From germline, CDR1 is SGHTA and CDR2 FQGTGA. The CDR3, as DNA: TGTGCCAGCAGCTTAAAAGCTGGGCGGGGTCCAGATACGCAGTATTTT. As protein: CASSLKAGRGPDTQYF.

The chain links TRBV28 to TRBJ1-3; 9 bases map to TRBD1. The ends lost 7 bases at V and 8 bases at J; junction bases unmatched: 9. CDR1 and CDR2 (germline): MDHEN, SYDVKM. This CDR3 region has 14 residues. The CDR3 loop is CASNMGTGRYTIYF. Here the CDR3 DNA reads TGTGCCAGCAACATGGGGACAGGGAGGTACACCATATATTTT.

The gene calls are TRBV4-1 and TRBJ1-1; 8 bases are shared with TRBD1. This CDR3 has 14 residues. Germline CDR1 reads MGHRA; CDR2 reads YSYEKL. V trimming: 6 bases; J trimming: 10 bases; junction bases outside the gene matches: 13. The CDR3, as DNA: TGCGCCAGCAGTCTTGAAGATTTGACAGGGGTAGCTTTCTTT. Amino acids: CASSLEDLTGVAFF.

The rearrangement joins TRBV29-1 to TRBJ2-1; 8 nucleotides align to TRBD1. Germline V lookup: CDR1 SQVTM, CDR2 ANQGSEA. Losses at the gene ends were 8 bases for V and 8 bases for J; bases not matched to a gene: 14. The CDR3 contains 14 residues. Here the CDR3 DNA reads TGCAGCCTTTGGGCCAGGGGGCTAGGAGATGAGCAGTTCTTC. Protein product: CSLWARGLGDEQFF.

This chain uses TRBV25-1 with TRBJ2-3; 8 bases line up with TRBD2. The CDR3 is 14 amino acids. J was trimmed by 4 bases and V by 6 bases; bases with no gene match: 6. In germline, CDR1 is MGHDK, CDR2 SYGVNS. The CDR3 DNA reads as TGTGCCAGCAGCCCCTCCGGGGGGGCAGATACGCAGTATTTT. Amino acid sequence: CASSPSGGADTQYF.

CDR3 loop: CASSQEARGGYNEQFF. CDR3 in DNA: TGCGCCAGCAGCCAAGAGGCACGGGGGGGGTACAATGAGCAGTTCTTC. The chain has TRBV4-3 and TRBJ2-1; 8 nucleotides line up with TRBD2. V dropped 0 bases and J dropped 4; count of bases not matched to a gene: 5. The CDR3 spans 16 residues. In germline, CDR1 is LGHNA, CDR2 YSLEER.

The V gene is TRBV28, the J gene TRBJ1-2, with D unclear. This CDR3 contains 11 residues. Germline V gene sequence: CDR1 MDHEN, CDR2 SYDVKM. The V and J ends lost 8 bases and 4 bases respectively, with 8 bases between them. Written as DNA, the CDR3 is TGTGCCAGCGAGGGTCGCTATGGCTACACCTTC. Translation: CASEGRYGYTF.

This clone was recorded once. The chain employs TRBV18 and TRBJ2-3; 9 positions agree with TRBD1. The V and J ends lost 3 bases and 2 bases, in that order; junction bases with no gene match: 6. This CDR3 spans 16 amino acids. In germline, CDR1 is KGHSH, CDR2 LQKENI. CDR3 region: CASSPRGQGPTDTQYF. DNA of the CDR3: TGTGCCAGCTCACCCAGGGGACAGGGCCCCACAGATACGCAGTATTTT.

This sequence joins TRBV2 and TRBJ1-2; 9 nucleotides agree with TRBD1. The CDR3 is made up of 12 amino acids. Germline V gives CDR1 SNHLY, CDR2 FYNNEI. J gave up 6 bases and V 6 bases, and 2 bases lay outside the gene matches. CDR3 DNA sequence: TGTGCCAGCAGCCGGACAGGGGATGGCTACACCTTC. Translation gives CASSRTGDGYTF.

This clone appeared a single time. The rearrangement uses TRBV27 and TRBJ1-1; D not resolved. Germline V gives CDR1 MNHEY, CDR2 SMNVEV (reference sequence). The CDR3 is 13 residues long. The V gene lost 5 bases and the J gene lost 1 base, with 8 bases spanning the gap. CDR3 nucleotides: TGTGCCAGCAGTATCAACAGGAACACTGAAGCTTTCTTT. Amino acids: CASSINRNTEAFF.

The chain employs TRBV6-1 and TRBJ1-1; D not resolved. The CDR3 has 14 amino acids. V was trimmed by 0 bases and J by 3 bases, leaving 8 bases between them. Germline V lookup: CDR1 MNHNS, CDR2 SASEGT. The CDR3 loop is CASSEAPYDTEAFF. The CDR3, as DNA: TGTGCCAGCAGTGAAGCTCCCTACGACACTGAAGCTTTCTTT.

The chain has TRBV6-2 or TRBV6-3 and TRBJ2-7; 12 bases map to TRBD1. V shed 6 bases and J 3 bases; nucleotides not matched to a gene: 6. Germline CDR1 reads MNHEY; CDR2 reads SVGEGT. The CDR3 has 15 residues. The CDR3 is CASSGGTGGGYEQYF. Here the CDR3 DNA reads TGTGCCAGCAGCGGCGGGACAGGGGGCGGCTACGAGCAGTACTTC.

V is TRBV5-4 and J is TRBJ1-4, with 9 bases matching TRBD1. Per the germline V gene, CDR1 is SGHNT and CDR2 is YYREEE (reference sequence). The CDR3 has 19 residues. V was clipped by 2 bases and J by 2 bases; unmatched bases: 13. The DNA for the CDR3 is TGTGCCAGCAGCTTTCCCAAGGACAGGGGCCCTCGGACTAATGAAAAACTGTTTTTT. Translated: CASSFPKDRGPRTNEKLFF.

This clone has a single count. V gene TRBV6-5 combines with J gene TRBJ2-1; TRBD2 might be the D (6 bases). The CDR3 extends over 13 amino acids. CDR1 is MNHEY and CDR2 is SVGAGI in the germline V gene. The V and J ends lost 6 bases and 7 bases respectively, with 13 bases between them. CDR3 nucleotides: TGTGCCAGCAGCCTAAGCGGGTTGAATGAGCAGTTCTTC. It is translated as CASSLSGLNEQFF.

The chain joins TRBV6-6 to TRBJ1-5; D unresolved. The CDR3 length is 12 residues. Germline V CDR1 and CDR2: MNHNY, SVGAGI (reference sequence). The V gene lost 9 bases and the J gene lost 2 bases, with 8 bases spanning the gap. The CDR3 here is CASRGGNQPQHF. The CDR3, as DNA: TGTGCCAGTAGAGGTGGCAATCAGCCCCAGCATTTT.

The chain has TRBV2 and TRBJ1-1; TRBD1 might be the D (6 bases). V gave up 7 bases and J gave up 1 base, with 10 bases separating them. Germline V gene data show CDR1 as SNHLY and CDR2 as FYNNEI. The CDR3 runs 13 residues. CDR3 loop: CASTVRGNTEAFF. CDR3 sequence (DNA): TGTGCCAGCACCGTCAGGGGGAACACTGAAGCTTTCTTT.

The CDR3 coding sequence is TGTGCCAGCAGTTACAGGGTTTTGGCAGATACGCAGTATTTT. It yields the protein CASSYRVLADTQYF. The V gene is TRBV5-8, the J gene TRBJ2-3; D might be TRBD1 (6 bases). CDR1 is SGHTS and CDR2 is YDEGEE in the germline V gene. The ends were cut back, 5 bases at V and 4 bases at J, with 14 bases in the middle. The CDR3 extends over 14 amino acids.